This is a list of T cell receptor beta chains from one sample in a study of T-cell memory formation after mild COVID-19. TCRdb reanalysed the 5' RACE reads using MiXCR and keeps one entry per CDR3 protein. The sample contains about 560,000 distinct CDR3 sequences, approximately 21% of which appear only once. Input material: PBMCs or a T cell subset sorted from them (not recorded which). These receptors were taken from an adult woman who had mild COVID-19 (a few samples of this study predate the infection). Cell type and time point are not known. Each CDR3 is given with its conserved first and last residue. The D gene is left open where the match is weak. Clone size is not always given. Where it is, it says once, few, many or a class for expanded clones.

16	TRBV7-3	-	-	TRBJ2-2	CASSTGVNTNTGELFF	TGTGCCAGCAGTACGGGAGTTAATACGAACACCGGGGAGCTGTTTTTT
14	TRBV7-2	few	-	TRBJ2-7	CASSPRKGPYEQYF	TGTGCCAGCAGCCCCCGAAAAGGGCCCTACGAGCAGTACTTC
13	TRBV18	few	-	TRBJ2-5	CASSPFGQETQYF	TGTGCCAGCTCACCATTCGGACAAGAGACCCAGTACTTC
14	TRBV16	few	-	TRBJ2-7	CASSQSLQAYEQYF	TGTGCCAGCAGCCAATCATTACAGGCCTACGAGCAGTACTTC
14	TRBV19	few	TRBD1	TRBJ2-1	CASNTGGNGNEQFF	TGTGCCAGTAATACAGGGGGCAACGGCAATGAGCAGTTCTTC
16	TRBV7-8	-	-	TRBJ2-5	CASSLEGHGDRGTQYF	TGTGCCAGCAGCTTAGAGGGACATGGGGACCGAGGGACCCAGTACTTC
13	TRBV7-2	few	-	TRBJ2-1	CASSLGLDNEQFF	TGTGCCAGCAGCTTAGGGCTAGATAATGAGCAGTTCTTC
16	TRBV30	once	-	TRBJ2-2	CAWSGEGVKNTGELFF	TGTGCCTGGAGTGGTGAGGGAGTTAAAAACACCGGGGAGCTGTTTTTT
15	TRBV3-1	-	TRBD1	TRBJ2-1	CASYRWDRGYNEQFF	TGTGCCAGCTACCGGTGGGACAGGGGATACAATGAGCAGTTCTTC
15	TRBV5-1	few	-	TRBJ2-7	CASSPTAGHGYEQYF	TGCGCCAGCAGCCCCACGGCGGGACATGGCTACGAGCAGTACTTC